This T cell receptor (beta chain) appears in the sequencing data of a study of regulatory T cells in long-lasting Graves disease. iRepertoire HTBI primers and Arm-PCR of CDR3 regions built TCR beta libraries. TCRdb re-derived calls from the multiplex PCR reads in MiXCR, one entry per CDR3 protein. The sample carries fewer than 550,000 distinct CDR3 sequences, more than 15% recorded once. Time point indicated: newly diagnosed GD, antithyroid drugs for less than 3 months. With RNA extracted from PBMCs as input, the TCR library was made. EDTA tubes held 9 to 10 milliliters of peripheral blood from each patient. This sample was shared with a second study, whose subject was T cells in Graves' hyperthyroidism and ophthalmopathy.

The sequenced sample was peripheral blood mononuclear cells (PBMCs), obtained at new diagnosis, from a patient treated with antithyroid drugs. This clonotype was sampled from a woman aged 40-65 years with Graves disease.

The CDR3 DNA sequence: TGTGCCTGGAGAAGACTAGGAGTTACTGGGGCCAACGTCCTGACTTTC. It yields the protein CAWRRLGVTGANVLTF. This rearrangement joins TRBV30 to TRBJ2-6; a possible D gene is TRBD2 (6 bases). V lost 3 bases, J lost 2 bases, and 14 bases lay in between. This CDR3 has 16 amino acids. CDR1 and CDR2 (germline): GTSNPN, SVGIG (reference sequence).